The 16 T cell receptor beta chains listed next were all sequenced from one sample in a study of beta chain features in type 1 diabetes. Every bit of the isolated RNA underwent reverse transcription, so sequencing read expressed TCRB transcripts. Clones were read by immunoSEQ multiplex PCR, and TCRdb kept only the in-frame ones, dropping some. The sample shows about 220,000 clones, under 13% of them seen only once. Input material: central memory CD4+ T cells from blood. These receptors originate from a man in his late teens or twenties in good health.

The gene calls are TRBV5-6 and TRBJ2-4; 8 bases match TRBD2. Germline CDR1 and CDR2: SGHDT and YYEEEE. This CDR3 has 15 residues. Trimming at V came to 2 bases and at J to 8 bases, leaving 9 bases not matched to a gene. CDR3 in DNA: TGTGCCAGCAGCTTCAGCGGGAGCCGTAAGGACATTCAGTACTTC. It codes for CASSFSGSRKDIQYF.

This clone was found a few times. The genes are TRBV11-3 and TRBJ2-1, with unresolved D. The CDR3 contains 13 residues. The V gene's germline CDR1 is SGHNT and CDR2 YENEEA. V lost 3 bases and J lost 9, with 12 bases in between. CDR3 region: CASSFSSTTEQFF. The DNA for the CDR3 is TGTGCCAGCAGCTTCTCTTCCACAACTGAGCAGTTCTTC.

The chain carries TRBV30 and TRBJ1-5; TRBD1 matches at 8 bases. Trimming removed 8 bases from V and 2 bases from J; junction bases left unmatched: 5. Germline CDR1 is GTSNPN and CDR2 is SVGIG (reference sequence). The CDR3 runs to 13 residues. CDR3 sequence reads: CARGQGGNQPQHF. DNA for the CDR3: TGTGCCCGCGGACAGGGTGGCAATCAGCCCCAGCATTTT.

This clone occurred a few times. This may stem from a read error, because a much larger clone lies one nucleotide away. This chain connects TRBV7-2 to TRBJ1-1; D unclear. Germline CDR1 and CDR2: SGHTA and FQGNSA. The CDR3 has 13 residues. V lost 3 bases, J lost 1 base, and 6 bases lay in between. The CDR3 loop is CASSFVENTEAFF. In DNA form, the CDR3 reads TGTGCCAGCAGCTTTGTGGAGAACACTGAAGCTTTCTTT.

In this sample, this clone turned up a few times. The chain recombines TRBV11-1 with TRBJ2-1; D possibly uses TRBD1 or TRBD2 (5 bases each). The V end was cut by 5 bases, the J end by 2 bases, with 7 bases between. There are 13 residues in the CDR3. The germline CDR1 and CDR2 sequences are SGHAT and FQDESV (reference sequence). CDR3 protein: CASSKGPYNEQFF. The CDR3 nucleotides are TGTGCCAGCAGCAAGGGACCCTACAATGAGCAGTTCTTC.

The chain combines TRBV2 with TRBJ1-1; D gene uncertain. The CDR3 loop spans 11 amino acids. V was trimmed by 5 bases and J by 1 base, leaving 2 bases between them. The germline V gene encodes CDR1 SNHLY and CDR2 FYNNEI. CDR3 DNA: TGTGCCAGCAGTCAGAACACTGAAGCTTTCTTT. It codes for CASSQNTEAFF.

The genes are TRBV27 and TRBJ2-1; the D gene is possibly TRBD2 (6 bases). Trimming removed 5 bases at V and 5 bases at J, with 19 bases between. There are 16 residues in the CDR3. Germline values: CDR1 MNHEY, CDR2 SMNVEV (reference sequence). The CDR3 DNA sequence: TGTGCCAGCAGTCTCTCGGAGGGCCTCTATAACAATGAGCAGTTCTTC. Its protein product is CASSLSEGLYNNEQFF.

The chain couples TRBV29-1 to TRBJ2-1, with 9 bases matching TRBD2. The junction had 6 bases not matched to a gene; V was cut back by 7 bases and J by 2 bases. The CDR3 is 14 amino acids. CDR1 and CDR2 from the germline V gene are SQVTM and ANQGSEA. DNA for the CDR3: TGCAGCGGTTTAGCGGGAGTTCCCTACAATGAGCAGTTCTTC. Its translation: CSGLAGVPYNEQFF.

This clone was counted a few times. This chain links TRBV13 with TRBJ2-7; TRBD2 aligns across 9 bases. V shed 3 bases, J shed 2 bases, and the junction held 2 bases outside the gene matches. Per the germline V gene, CDR1 is PRHDT and CDR2 is FYEKMQ (reference sequence). This CDR3 contains 14 residues. For the CDR3, the DNA is TGTGCCAGCAGCTTTAGCGGGGGCCCCTACGAGCAGTACTTC. Amino acid sequence: CASSFSGGPYEQYF. The variable domain in full, with the rest retrieved from reference TRBV13 and TRBJ2-7, is AAGVIQSPRHLIKEKRETATLKCYPIPRHDTVYWYQQGPGQDPQFLISFYEKMQSDKGSIPDRFSAQQFSDYHSELNMSSLELGDSALYFCASSFSGGPYEQYFGPGTRLTVT.

CDR3 in amino acids: CASSLARTQYF. For the CDR3, the DNA is TGTGCCAGCAGCTTGGCCCGTACGCAGTATTTT. V is TRBV5-6 and J is TRBJ2-3; no reliable D call. In germline, CDR1 is SGHDT, CDR2 YYEEEE. CDR3 length: 11 residues. Trimming removed 0 bases at V and 8 bases at J, with 4 bases between.

The gene calls are TRBV5-4 and TRBJ2-1; 10 nucleotides line up with TRBD2. Trimming removed 0 bases from V and 6 bases from J; junction bases left unmatched: 3. The CDR3 has 15 amino acids. The germline CDR1 and CDR2 sequences are SGHNT and YYREEE (reference sequence). For the CDR3, the DNA is TGTGCCAGCAGCTTGGACCAGCGGGAGGGCAATGAGCAGTTCTTC. It encodes CASSLDQREGNEQFF. Full variable domain (remainder filled in from reference TRBV5-4 and TRBJ2-1): ETGVTQSPTHLIKTRGQQVTLRCSSQSGHNTVSWYQQALGQGPQFIFQYYREEENGRGNFPPRFSGLQFPNYSSELNVNALELDDSALYLCASSLDQREGNEQFFGPGTRLTVL.

The sample holds a few counts of this clone. The CDR3 loop reads CASSPYGTGGTDTQYF. The CDR3 nucleotides read TGTGCCAGCTCACCATACGGGACAGGGGGCACAGATACGCAGTATTTT. This chain links TRBV18 with TRBJ2-3, with 10 bases matching TRBD1. Germline CDR1 and CDR2: KGHSH and LQKENI. This CDR3 is built from 16 residues. The ends lost 2 bases at V and 1 base at J; junction bases unmatched: 3.

The chain has TRBV6-6 and TRBJ2-3; possible D gene TRBD2, 5 bases. Looked up from germline, CDR1 is MNHNY and CDR2 is SVGAGI (reference sequence). V was pared by 8 bases and J by 4 bases, with 13 bases between. The CDR3 has 13 amino acids. This CDR3 reads CASLELASDTQYF. CDR3 in DNA: TGTGCCAGCTTGGAGCTAGCATCAGATACGCAGTATTTT.

The V and J genes are TRBV29-1 and TRBJ2-2, with TRBD1 matching over 10 bases. The V gene end was trimmed by 6 bases and the J gene end by 2 bases; junction bases not matched to a gene: 3. This CDR3 is built from 14 residues. Germline V lookup: CDR1 SQVTM, CDR2 ANQGSEA. The chain's CDR3 is CSVDRGFNTGELFF. The CDR3 bases are TGCAGCGTGGACAGGGGGTTCAACACCGGGGAGCTGTTTTTT.

V and J are TRBV7-3 and TRBJ2-5; perhaps TRBD1 as D (5 bases). Trimming removed 10 bases from V and 3 bases from J, with 12 bases in between. This CDR3 comprises 12 residues. Germline V gene sequence: CDR1 SGHTA, CDR2 FQGTGA. DNA for the CDR3: TGTGCCACAGGGTTCACGGAAGAGACCCAGTACTTC. It yields the protein CATGFTEETQYF.

The chain is built from TRBV7-9 and TRBJ2-5, with D possibly TRBD2 on 6 matching bases. CDR1 and CDR2 from the germline V gene are SEHNR and FQNEAQ (reference sequence). There are 14 residues in the CDR3. The V gene lost 1 base and the J gene lost 5 bases, with 11 bases spanning the gap. The CDR3 is CASSLELSGETQYF. The CDR3 DNA sequence: TGTGCCAGCAGCTTAGAATTAAGCGGGGAGACCCAGTACTTC. Drawing the rest from reference TRBV7-9 and TRBJ2-5, the complete variable domain is DTGVSQNPRHKITKRGQNVTFRCDPISEHNRLYWYRQTLGQGPEFLTYFQNEAQLEKSRLLSDRFSAERPKGSFSTLEIQRTEQGDSAMYLCASSLELSGETQYFGPGTRLLVL.